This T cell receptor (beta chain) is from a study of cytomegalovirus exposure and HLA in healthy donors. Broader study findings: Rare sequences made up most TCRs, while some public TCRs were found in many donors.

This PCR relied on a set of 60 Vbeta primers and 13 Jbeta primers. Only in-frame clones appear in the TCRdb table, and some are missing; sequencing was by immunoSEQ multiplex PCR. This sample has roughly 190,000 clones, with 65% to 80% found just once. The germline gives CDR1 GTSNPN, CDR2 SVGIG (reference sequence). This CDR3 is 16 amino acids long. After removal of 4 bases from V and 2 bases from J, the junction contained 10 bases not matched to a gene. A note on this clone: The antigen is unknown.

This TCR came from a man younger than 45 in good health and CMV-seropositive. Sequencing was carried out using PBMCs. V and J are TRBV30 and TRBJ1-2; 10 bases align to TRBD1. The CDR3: CAWNWRDRGINYGYTF. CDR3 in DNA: TGTGCCTGGAACTGGAGGGACAGGGGCATAAACTATGGCTACACCTTC.